This TCR beta chain was found in a study of T cells in Graves' hyperthyroidism and ophthalmopathy. The J segment lost 2 bases and the V segment lost 5 bases, leaving 9 bases of the junction unmatched. Germline V gene sequence: CDR1 LNHDA, CDR2 SQIVND (reference sequence). The CDR3 loop spans 19 amino acids. To note about this clonotype: Its matching antigen is unknown.

It was RNA transcripts that yielded the amplified TCR beta CDR3 regions. HTBI primers drove first-round RT-PCR of the TCR CDR3. TCRdb ran MiXCR on the multiplex PCR reads and lists one entry per CDR3 protein. The repertoire holds hundreds of thousands of distinct CDR3 sequences, with approximately 14% as singletons. General study points: Most thyroid clonotypes expanded above 0.001 appeared in blood too. A model of 13 V-J pairs discriminated ophthalmopathy from stable hyperthyroidism.

Each diagnosis drew on symptoms, thyroxine, TRAb, thyroid ultrasound and orbital computed tomography findings. The specimen sequenced was blood. V gene TRBV19 combines with J gene TRBJ2-1; 16 bases are shared with TRBD2. The TCR sequence derives from a woman between 50 and 59 years old with Graves' ophthalmopathy. The CDR3 nucleotides are TGTGCCAGTAGTCTCACCGGGACTAGCGGGAGGGGGGCCTACAATGAGCAGTTCTTC. Translating it yields CASSLTGTSGRGAYNEQFF. The variable domain in full, completed from reference TRBV19 and TRBJ2-1, reads DGGITQSPKYLFRKEGQNVTLSCEQNLNHDAMYWYRQDPGQGLRLIYYSQIVNDFQKGDIAEGYSVSREKKESFPLTVTSAQKNPTAFYLCASSLTGTSGRGAYNEQFFGPGTRLTVL.